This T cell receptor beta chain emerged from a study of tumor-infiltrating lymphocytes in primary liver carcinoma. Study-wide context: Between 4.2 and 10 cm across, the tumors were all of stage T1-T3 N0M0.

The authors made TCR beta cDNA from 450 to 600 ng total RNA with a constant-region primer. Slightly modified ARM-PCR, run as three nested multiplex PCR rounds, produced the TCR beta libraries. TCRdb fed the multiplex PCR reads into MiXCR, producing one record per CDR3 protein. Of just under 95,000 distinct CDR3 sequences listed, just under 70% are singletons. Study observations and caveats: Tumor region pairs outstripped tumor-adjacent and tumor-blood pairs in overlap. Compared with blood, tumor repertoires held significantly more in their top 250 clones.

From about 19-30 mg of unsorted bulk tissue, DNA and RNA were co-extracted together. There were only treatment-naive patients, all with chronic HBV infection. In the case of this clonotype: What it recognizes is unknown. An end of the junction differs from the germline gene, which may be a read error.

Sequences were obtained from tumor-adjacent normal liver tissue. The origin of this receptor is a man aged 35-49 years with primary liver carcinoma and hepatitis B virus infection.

CDR3 coding DNA: TGTGCCAGCAGTCGGGGAGCGAGCTTGAACACTGAAGTTTTCTTT. Protein sequence: CASSRGASLNTEVFF. The rearrangement uses TRBV28 and TRBJ1-1; no clear D. Germline V lookup: CDR1 MDHEN, CDR2 SYDVKM. The CDR3 extends over 15 amino acids.